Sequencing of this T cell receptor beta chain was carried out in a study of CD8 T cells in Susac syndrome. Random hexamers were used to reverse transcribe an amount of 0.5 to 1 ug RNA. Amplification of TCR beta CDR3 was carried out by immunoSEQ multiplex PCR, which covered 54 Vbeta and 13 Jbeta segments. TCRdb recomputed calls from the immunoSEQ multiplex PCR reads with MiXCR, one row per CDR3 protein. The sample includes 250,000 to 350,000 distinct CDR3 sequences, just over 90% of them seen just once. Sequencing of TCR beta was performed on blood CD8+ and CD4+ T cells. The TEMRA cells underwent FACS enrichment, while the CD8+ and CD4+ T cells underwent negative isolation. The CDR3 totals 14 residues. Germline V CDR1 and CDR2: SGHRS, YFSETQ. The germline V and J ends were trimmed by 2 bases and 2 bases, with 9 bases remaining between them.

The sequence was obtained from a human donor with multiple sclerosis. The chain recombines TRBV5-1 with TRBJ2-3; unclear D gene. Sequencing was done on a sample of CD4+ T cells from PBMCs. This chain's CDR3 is CASSFGRPTDTQYF. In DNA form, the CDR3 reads TGCGCCAGCAGCTTTGGCAGGCCCACAGATACGCAGTATTTT.